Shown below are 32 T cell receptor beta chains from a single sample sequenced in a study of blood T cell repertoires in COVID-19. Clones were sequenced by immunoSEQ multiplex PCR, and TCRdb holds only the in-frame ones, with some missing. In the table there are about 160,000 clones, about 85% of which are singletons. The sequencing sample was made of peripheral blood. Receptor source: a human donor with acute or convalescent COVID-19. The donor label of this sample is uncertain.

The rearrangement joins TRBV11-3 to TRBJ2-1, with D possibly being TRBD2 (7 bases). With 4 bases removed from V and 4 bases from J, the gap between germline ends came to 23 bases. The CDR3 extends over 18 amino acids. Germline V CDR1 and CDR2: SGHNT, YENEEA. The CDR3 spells CASSSEGAWGRGYNEQFF. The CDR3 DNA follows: TGTGCCAGCAGCTCGGAAGGCGCCTGGGGGAGGGGGTACAATGAGCAGTTCTTC.

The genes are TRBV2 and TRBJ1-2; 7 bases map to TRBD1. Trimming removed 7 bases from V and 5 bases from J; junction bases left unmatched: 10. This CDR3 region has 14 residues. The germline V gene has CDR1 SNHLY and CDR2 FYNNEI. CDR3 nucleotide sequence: TGTGCCAGCACCCTGGAGGGGGCGGGGTATGGCTACACCTTC. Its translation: CASTLEGAGYGYTF.

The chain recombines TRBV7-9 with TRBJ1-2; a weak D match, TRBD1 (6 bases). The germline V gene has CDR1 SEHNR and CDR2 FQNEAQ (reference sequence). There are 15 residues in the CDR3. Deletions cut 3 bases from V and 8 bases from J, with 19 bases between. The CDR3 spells CASSFSDRTWGGYTF. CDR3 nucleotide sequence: TGTGCCAGCAGCTTTAGCGACAGGACTTGGGGAGGCTACACCTTC.

The CDR3 DNA is TGTGCTAGTGACATTGGGTCGGGTACGACCCAGTACTTC. Residues: CASDIGSGTTQYF. The chain has TRBV12-5 and TRBJ2-5; D is undetermined. The CDR3 consists of 13 residues. Per germline, CDR1 LGHNT and CDR2 FRNRAP. Deletions cut 7 bases from V and 7 bases from J, with 16 bases between.

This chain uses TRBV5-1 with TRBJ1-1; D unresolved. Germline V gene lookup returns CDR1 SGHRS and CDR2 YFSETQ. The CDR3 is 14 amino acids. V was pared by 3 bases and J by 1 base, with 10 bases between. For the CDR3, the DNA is TGCGCCAGCAGCTCCGGAGGGTCGAACACTGAAGCTTTCTTT. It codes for CASSSGGSNTEAFF.

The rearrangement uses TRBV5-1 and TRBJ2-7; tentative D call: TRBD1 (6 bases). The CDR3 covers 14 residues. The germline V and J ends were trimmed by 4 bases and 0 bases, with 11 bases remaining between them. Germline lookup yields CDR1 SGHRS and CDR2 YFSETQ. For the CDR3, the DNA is TGCGCCAGCAGCACCCAGGGGATCTCCTACGAGCAGTACTTC. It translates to CASSTQGISYEQYF. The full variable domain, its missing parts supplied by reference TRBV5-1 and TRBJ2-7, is KAGVTQTPRYLIKTRGQQVTLSCSPISGHRSVSWYQQTPGQGLQFLFEYFSETQRNKGNFPGRFSGRQFSNSRSEMNVSTLELGDSALYLCASSTQGISYEQYFGPGTRLTVT.

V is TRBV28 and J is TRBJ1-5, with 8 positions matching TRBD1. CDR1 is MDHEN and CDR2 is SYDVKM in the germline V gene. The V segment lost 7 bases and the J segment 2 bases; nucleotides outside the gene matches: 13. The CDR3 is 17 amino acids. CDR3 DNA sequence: TGTGCCAGCACCAAGTCCGGGACAGGTGGGGGCAATCAGCCCCAGCATTTT. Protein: CASTKSGTGGGNQPQHF.

The DNA for the CDR3 is TGTGCCAGCACCCGGACAGGCCCCACTGAAGCTTTCTTT. Translation: CASTRTGPTEAFF. The chain is built from TRBV11-2 and TRBJ1-1; 7 bases agree with TRBD1. The J segment lost 4 bases and the V segment lost 7 bases, leaving 6 bases of the junction unmatched. The length of the CDR3 is 13 residues. Per germline, CDR1 SGHAT and CDR2 FQNNGV.

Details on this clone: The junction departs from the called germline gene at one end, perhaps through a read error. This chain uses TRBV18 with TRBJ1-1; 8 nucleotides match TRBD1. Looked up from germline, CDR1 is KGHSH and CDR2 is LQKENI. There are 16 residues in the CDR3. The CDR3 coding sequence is TGTGCCAGCTCACCAAGGCCGGGACAGGCGAACTCTGAAGCTTTCTTT. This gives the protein CASSPRPGQANSEAFF. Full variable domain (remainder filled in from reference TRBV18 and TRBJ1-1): NAGVMQNPRHLVRRRGQEARLRCSPMKGHSHVYWYRQLPEEGLKFMVYLQKENIIDESGMPKERFSAEFPKEGPSILRIQQVVRGDSAAYFCASSPRPGQANSEAFFGQGTRLTVV.

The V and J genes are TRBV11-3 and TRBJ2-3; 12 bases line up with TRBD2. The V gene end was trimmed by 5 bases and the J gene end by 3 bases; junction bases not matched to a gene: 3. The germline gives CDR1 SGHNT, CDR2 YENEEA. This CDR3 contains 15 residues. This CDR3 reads CASSTLAGGTDTQYF. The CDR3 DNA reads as TGTGCCAGCAGCACTCTAGCGGGGGGGACAGATACGCAGTATTTT.

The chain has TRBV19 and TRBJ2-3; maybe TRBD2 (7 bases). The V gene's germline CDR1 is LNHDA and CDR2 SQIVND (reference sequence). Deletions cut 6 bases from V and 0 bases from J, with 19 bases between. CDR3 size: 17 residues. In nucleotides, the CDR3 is TGTGCCAGTAGGGGGCTCGGCGGGGGCCTTAGCACAGATACGCAGTATTTT. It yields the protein CASRGLGGGLSTDTQYF. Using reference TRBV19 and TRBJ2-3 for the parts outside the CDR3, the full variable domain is DGGITQSPKYLFRKEGQNVTLSCEQNLNHDAMYWYRQDPGQGLRLIYYSQIVNDFQKGDIAEGYSVSREKKESFPLTVTSAQKNPTAFYLCASRGLGGGLSTDTQYFGPGTRLTVL.

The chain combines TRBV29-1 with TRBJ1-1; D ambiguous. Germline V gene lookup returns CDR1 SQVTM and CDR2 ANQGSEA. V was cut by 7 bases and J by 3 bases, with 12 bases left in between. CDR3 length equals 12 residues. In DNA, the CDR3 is TGCAGCGCCCTCATCGGAGACACTGAAGCTTTCTTT. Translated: CSALIGDTEAFF.

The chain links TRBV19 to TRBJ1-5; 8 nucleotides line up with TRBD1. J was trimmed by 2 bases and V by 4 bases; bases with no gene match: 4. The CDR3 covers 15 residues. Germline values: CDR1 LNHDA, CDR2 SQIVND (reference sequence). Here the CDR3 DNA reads TGTGCCAGTAGTACCGACAGGGGTGGCAATCAGCCCCAGCATTTT. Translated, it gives CASSTDRGGNQPQHF.

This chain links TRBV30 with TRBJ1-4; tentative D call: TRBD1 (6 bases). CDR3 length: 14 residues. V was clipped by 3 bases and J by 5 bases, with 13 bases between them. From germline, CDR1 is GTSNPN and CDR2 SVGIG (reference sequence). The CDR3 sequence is CAWSPGEWNEKLFF. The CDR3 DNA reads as TGTGCCTGGAGCCCAGGGGAATGGAATGAAAAACTGTTTTTT.

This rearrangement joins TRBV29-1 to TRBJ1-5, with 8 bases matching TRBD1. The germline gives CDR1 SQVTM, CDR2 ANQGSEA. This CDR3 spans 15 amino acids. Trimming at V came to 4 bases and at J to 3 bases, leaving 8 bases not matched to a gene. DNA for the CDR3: TGCAGCGTTGCCCAGACAGGGGCCCCCAATCAGCCCCAGCATTTT. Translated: CSVAQTGAPNQPQHF.

The CDR3 coding sequence is TGCGCCAGCAGCTTTAGAACAGGGGAGAACACTGAAGCTTTCTTT. As protein: CASSFRTGENTEAFF. This chain joins TRBV5-1 and TRBJ1-1, with 7 nucleotides matching TRBD1. The CDR3 runs 15 residues. Trimming took 2 bases from V and 1 from J; bases not matched to a gene: 5. Per the germline V gene, CDR1 is SGHRS and CDR2 is YFSETQ.

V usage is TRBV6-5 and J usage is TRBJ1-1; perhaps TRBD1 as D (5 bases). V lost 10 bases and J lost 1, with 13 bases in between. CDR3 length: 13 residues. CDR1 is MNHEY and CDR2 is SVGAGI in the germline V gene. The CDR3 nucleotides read TGTGCCACTCATAATACAGGGAACACTGAAGCTTTCTTT. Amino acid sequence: CATHNTGNTEAFF.

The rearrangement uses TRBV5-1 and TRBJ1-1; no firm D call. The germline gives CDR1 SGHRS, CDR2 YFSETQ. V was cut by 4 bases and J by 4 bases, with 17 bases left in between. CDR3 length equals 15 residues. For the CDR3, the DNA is TGCGCCAGCAGCGACCCCGGGAGGGATACCACTGAAGCTTTCTTT. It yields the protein CASSDPGRDTTEAFF.

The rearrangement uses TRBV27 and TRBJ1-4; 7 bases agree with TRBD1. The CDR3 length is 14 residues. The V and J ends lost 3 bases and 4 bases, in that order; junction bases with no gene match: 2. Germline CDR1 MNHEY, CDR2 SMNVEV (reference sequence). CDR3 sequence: CASSFTGVNEKLFF. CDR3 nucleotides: TGTGCCAGCAGTTTTACAGGGGTTAATGAAAAACTGTTTTTT.

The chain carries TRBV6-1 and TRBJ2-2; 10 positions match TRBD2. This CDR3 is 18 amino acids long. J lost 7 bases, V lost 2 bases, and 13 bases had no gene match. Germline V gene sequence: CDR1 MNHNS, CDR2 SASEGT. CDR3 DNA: TGTGCCAGCAGTGAACGTGGGGGAGCGGGGGGGCCTGGCGGGGAGCTGTTTTTT. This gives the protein CASSERGGAGGPGGELFF.

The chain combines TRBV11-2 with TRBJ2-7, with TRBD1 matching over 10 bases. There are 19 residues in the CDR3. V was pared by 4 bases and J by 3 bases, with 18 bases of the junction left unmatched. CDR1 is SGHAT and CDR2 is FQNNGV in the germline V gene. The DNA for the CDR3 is TGTGCCAGCAGCTCACGACCCAAGCCCCGGACAGGGGGAGGCTACGAGCAGTACTTC. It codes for CASSSRPKPRTGGGYEQYF.

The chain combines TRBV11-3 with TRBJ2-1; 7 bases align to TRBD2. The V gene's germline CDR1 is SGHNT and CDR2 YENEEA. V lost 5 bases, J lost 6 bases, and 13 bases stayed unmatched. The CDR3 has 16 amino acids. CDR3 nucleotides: TGTGCCAGCAGCCCCTGGGGAGCGGGGAATTCCAATGAGCAGTTCTTC. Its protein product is CASSPWGAGNSNEQFF.

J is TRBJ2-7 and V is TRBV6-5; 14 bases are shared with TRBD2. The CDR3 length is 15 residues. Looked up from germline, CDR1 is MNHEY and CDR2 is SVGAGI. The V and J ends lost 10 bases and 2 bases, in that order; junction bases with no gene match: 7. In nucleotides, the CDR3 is TGTGCCACAGGGACTAGCGGGGGACGGACCTACGAGCAGTACTTC. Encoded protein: CATGTSGGRTYEQYF.

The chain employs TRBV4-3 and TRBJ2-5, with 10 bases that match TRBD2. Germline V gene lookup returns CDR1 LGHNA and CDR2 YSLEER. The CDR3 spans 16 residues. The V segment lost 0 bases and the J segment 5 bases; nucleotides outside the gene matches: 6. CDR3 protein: CASSQDRAGGPETQYF. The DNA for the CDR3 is TGCGCCAGCAGCCAAGATCGAGCGGGGGGGCCGGAGACCCAGTACTTC.

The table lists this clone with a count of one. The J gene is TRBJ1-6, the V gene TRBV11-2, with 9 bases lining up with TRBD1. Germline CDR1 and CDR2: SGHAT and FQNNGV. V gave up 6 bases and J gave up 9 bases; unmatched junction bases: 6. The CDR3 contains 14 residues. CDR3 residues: CASRSGTGFSPLHF. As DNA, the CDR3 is TGTGCCAGCAGGTCCGGGACAGGGTTTTCACCCCTCCACTTT.

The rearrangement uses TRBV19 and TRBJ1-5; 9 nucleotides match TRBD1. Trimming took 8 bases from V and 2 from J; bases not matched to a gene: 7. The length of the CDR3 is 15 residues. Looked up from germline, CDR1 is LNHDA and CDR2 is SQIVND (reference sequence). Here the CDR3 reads CASLPGQGGNQPQHF. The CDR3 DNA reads TGTGCCAGTCTACCGGGACAGGGTGGCAATCAGCCCCAGCATTTT.

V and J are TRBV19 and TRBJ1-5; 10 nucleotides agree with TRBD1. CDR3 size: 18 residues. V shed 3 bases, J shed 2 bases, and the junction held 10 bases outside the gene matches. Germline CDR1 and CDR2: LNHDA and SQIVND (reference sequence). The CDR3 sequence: CASSMRRQGASGNQPQHF. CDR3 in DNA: TGTGCCAGTAGTATGCGACGACAGGGGGCATCGGGCAATCAGCCCCAGCATTTT.

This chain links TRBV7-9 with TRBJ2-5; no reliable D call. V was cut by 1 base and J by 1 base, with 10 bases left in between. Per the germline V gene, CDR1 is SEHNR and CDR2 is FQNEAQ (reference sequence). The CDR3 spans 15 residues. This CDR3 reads CASSLGAVSQETQYF. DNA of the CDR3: TGTGCCAGCAGCTTAGGGGCCGTATCCCAAGAGACCCAGTACTTC.

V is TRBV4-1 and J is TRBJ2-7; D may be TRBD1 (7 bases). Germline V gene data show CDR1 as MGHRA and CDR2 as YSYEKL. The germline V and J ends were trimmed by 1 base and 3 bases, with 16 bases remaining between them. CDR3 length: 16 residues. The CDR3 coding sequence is TGCGCCAGCAGCCAAGTGGCGGGACAGACCATCTACGAGCAGTACTTC. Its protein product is CASSQVAGQTIYEQYF.

CDR3 sequence (DNA): TGTGCTAGTGGTCCAAGAGGCGGGGGGAGCGGGGAGCTGTTTTTT. It specifies CASGPRGGGSGELFF. The V gene is TRBV12-5, the J gene TRBJ2-2; 8 nucleotides align to TRBD2. The CDR3 spans 15 residues. Germline V gene data show CDR1 as LGHNT and CDR2 as FRNRAP. V was clipped by 5 bases and J by 7 bases; unmatched bases: 9.

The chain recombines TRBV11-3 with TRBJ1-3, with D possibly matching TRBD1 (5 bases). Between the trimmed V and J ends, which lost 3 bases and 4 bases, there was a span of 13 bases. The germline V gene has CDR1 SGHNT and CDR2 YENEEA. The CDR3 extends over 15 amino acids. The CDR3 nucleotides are TGTGCCAGCAGCTTCGGGACTCTGAGCGGAAACACCATATATTTT. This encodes CASSFGTLSGNTIYF.

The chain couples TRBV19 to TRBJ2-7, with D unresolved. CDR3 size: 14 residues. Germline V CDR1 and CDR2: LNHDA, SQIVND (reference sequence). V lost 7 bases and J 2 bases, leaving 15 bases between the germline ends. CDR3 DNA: TGTGCCAGTAAATATATGGCGGAAGCCTACGAGCAGTACTTC. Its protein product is CASKYMAEAYEQYF.